The entry that follows covers one T cell receptor beta chain sequence. The protocol was immunoSEQ multiplex PCR, while the TCRdb copy is restricted to in-frame clones and leaves out a portion. Of under 150,000 clones in the sample, 88% were seen once. The source of the sample is a study of blood T cell repertoires in COVID-19. About the study: The analysed material was cDNA or gDNA that came from T cells, B-cell-depleted T cells, or PBMCs.

CDR1 SEHNR and CDR2 FQNEAQ come from the germline V gene (reference sequence). This CDR3 region has 16 residues. Trimming took 1 base from V and 3 from J; bases not matched to a gene: 5. The sequenced material came from peripheral blood. The chain uses TRBV7-9 and TRBJ1-5; 8 bases agree with TRBD1. The TCR comes from a man in his 70s with active COVID-19. The chain's CDR3 is CASSLEAGQANQPQHF. The DNA for the CDR3 is TGTGCCAGCAGCTTAGAAGCGGGACAGGCCAATCAGCCCCAGCATTTT.